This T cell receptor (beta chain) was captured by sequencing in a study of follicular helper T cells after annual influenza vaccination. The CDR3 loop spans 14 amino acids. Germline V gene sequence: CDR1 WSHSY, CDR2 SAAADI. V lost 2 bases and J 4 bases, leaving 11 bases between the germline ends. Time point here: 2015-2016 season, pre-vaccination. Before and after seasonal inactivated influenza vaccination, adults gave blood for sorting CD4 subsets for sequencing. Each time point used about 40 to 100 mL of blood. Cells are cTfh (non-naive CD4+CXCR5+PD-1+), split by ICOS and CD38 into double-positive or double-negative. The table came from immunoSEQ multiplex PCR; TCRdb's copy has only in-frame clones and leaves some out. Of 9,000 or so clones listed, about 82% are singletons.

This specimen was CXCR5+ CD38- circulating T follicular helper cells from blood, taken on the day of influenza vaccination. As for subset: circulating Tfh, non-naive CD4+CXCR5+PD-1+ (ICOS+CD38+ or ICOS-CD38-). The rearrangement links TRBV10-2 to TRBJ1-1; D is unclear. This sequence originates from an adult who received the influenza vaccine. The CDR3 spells CASSEPSSRTEAFF. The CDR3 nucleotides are TGCGCCAGCAGTGAGCCAAGCTCTCGCACTGAAGCTTTCTTT.